What follows describes a single TCR beta chain. Its cognate antigen is unknown. An end of the junction differs from the germline gene, which may be a read error. The data were obtained in a study of T-cell memory formation after mild COVID-19. Study observations and caveats: Clones shrinking from day 15 to 85 showed even CD4/CD8 mixes; later expanders tilted CD4+. Still unconfirmed is whether the second-wave clones peaking on day 37 recognized SARS-CoV-2.

cDNA libraries for TCR alpha and TCR beta, carrying sample barcodes and UMIs, came from 5'RACE with constant-segment primers. Using its own MiXCR run on the 5' RACE reads, TCRdb lists one record per CDR3 protein. The sample carries 250,000 to 350,000 distinct CDR3 sequences, about a sixth recorded once. Germline loops: CDR1 MNHEY, CDR2 SVGEGT. The CDR3 contains 17 residues. The source is a man aged 18-30 years who had mild COVID-19 (a few samples of this study predate the infection). Cell type and time point are not known. This sequence joins TRBV6-2 or TRBV6-3 and TRBJ1-1; 10 positions match TRBD1. The sequencing sample was made of PBMCs or a T cell subset sorted from them (not recorded which). CDR3 sequence: CASRPGTGAYLGTGAFF. For the CDR3, the DNA is TGTGCCAGCAGGCCAGGGACAGGGGCATATTTGGGCACTGGAGCTTTCTTT.